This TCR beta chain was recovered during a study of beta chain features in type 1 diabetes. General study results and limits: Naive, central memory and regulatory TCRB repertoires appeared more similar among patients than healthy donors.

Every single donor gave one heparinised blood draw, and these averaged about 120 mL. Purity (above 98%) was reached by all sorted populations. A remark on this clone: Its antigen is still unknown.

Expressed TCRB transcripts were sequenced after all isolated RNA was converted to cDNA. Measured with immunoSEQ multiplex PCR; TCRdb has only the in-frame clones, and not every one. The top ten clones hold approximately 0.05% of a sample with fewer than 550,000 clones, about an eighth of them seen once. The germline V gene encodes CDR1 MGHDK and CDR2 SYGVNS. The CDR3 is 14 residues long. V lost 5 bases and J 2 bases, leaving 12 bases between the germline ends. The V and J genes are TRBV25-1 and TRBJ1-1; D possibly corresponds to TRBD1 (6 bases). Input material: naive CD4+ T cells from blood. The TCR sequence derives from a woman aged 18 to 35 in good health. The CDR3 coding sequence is TGTGCCAGCAGTCACCCCAGGGGCAACACTGAAGCTTTCTTT. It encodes CASSHPRGNTEAFF.